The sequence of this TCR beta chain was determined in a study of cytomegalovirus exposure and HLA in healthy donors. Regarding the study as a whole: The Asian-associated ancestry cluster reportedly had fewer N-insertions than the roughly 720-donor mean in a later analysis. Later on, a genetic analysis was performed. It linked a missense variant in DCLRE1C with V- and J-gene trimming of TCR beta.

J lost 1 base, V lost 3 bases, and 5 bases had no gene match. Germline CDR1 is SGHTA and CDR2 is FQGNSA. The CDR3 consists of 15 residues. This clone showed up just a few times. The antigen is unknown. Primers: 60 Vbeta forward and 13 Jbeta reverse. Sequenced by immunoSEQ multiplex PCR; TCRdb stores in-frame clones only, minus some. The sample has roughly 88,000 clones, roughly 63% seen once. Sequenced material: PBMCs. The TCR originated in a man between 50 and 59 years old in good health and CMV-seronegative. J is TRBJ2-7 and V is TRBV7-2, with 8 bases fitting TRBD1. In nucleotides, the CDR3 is TGTGCCAGCAGCTTCATGACAGGGGTGTCCTACGAGCAGTACTTC. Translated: CASSFMTGVSYEQYF.